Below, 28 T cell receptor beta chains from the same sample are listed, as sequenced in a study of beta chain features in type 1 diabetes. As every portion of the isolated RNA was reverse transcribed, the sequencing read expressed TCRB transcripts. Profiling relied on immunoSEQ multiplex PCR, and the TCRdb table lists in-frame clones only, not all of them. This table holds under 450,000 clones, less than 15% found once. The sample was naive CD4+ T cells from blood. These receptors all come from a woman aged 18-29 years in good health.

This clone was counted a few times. CDR3 bases: TGCAGCGTTGGAGGGGCAGGGCGGGGGTCCCAGTACTTC. Its protein is CSVGGAGRGSQYF. This chain connects TRBV29-1 to TRBJ2-5; 7 bases match TRBD2. V shed 4 bases, J shed 9 bases, and the junction held 11 bases outside the gene matches. The CDR3 spans 13 residues. Germline V gene data show CDR1 as SQVTM and CDR2 as ANQGSEA.

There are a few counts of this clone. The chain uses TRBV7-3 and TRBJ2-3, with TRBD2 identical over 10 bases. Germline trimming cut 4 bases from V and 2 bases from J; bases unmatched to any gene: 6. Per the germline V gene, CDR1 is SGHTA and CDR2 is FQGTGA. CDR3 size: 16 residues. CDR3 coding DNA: TGTGCCAGCAGCTATGGACTAGCGGACAACACAGATACGCAGTATTTT. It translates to CASSYGLADNTDTQYF.

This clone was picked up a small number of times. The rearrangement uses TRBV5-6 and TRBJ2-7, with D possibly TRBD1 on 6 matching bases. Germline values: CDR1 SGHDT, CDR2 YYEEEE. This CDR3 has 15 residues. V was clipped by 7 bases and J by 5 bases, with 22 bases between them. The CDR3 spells CASGDYGQWLHEQYF. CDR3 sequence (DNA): TGTGCCAGCGGGGATTATGGACAGTGGTTACACGAGCAGTACTTC.

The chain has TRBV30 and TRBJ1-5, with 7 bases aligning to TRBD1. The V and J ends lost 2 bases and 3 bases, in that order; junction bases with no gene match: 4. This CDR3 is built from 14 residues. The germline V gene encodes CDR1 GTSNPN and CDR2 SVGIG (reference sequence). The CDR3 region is CAWSRDSLNQPQHF. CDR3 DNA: TGTGCCTGGAGTCGGGACAGCCTCAATCAGCCCCAGCATTTT.

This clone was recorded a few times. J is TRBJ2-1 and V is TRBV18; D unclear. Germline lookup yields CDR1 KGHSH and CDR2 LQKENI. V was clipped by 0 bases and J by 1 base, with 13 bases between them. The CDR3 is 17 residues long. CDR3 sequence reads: CASSPPIANPSYNEQFF. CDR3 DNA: TGTGCCAGCTCACCACCGATTGCTAATCCTTCCTACAATGAGCAGTTCTTC.

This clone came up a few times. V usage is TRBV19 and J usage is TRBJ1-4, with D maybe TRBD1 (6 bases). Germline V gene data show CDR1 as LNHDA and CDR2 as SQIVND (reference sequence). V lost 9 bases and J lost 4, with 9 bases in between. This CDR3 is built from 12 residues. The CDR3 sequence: CASRDNNEKLFF. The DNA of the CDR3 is TGTGCCAGCCGGGACAATAATGAAAAACTGTTTTTT.

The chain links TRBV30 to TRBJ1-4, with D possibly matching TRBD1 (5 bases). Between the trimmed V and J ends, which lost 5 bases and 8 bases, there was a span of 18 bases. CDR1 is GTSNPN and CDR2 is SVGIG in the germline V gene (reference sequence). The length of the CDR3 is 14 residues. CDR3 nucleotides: TGTGCCTGGGGGGAGGGGACCACGAGGGAAAAACTGTTTTTT. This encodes CAWGEGTTREKLFF.

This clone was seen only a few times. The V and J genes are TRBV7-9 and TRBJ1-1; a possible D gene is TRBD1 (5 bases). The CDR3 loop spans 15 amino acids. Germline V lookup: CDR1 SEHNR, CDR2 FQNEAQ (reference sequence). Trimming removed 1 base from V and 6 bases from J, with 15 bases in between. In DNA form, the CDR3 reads TGTGCCAGCAGCTTAGTGGCGGAGGGACGCTCTGAAGCTTTCTTT. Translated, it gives CASSLVAEGRSEAFF.

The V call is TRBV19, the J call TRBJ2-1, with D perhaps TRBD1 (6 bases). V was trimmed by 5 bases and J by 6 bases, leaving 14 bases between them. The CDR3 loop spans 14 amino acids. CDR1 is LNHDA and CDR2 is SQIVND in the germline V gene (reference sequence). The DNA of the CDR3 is TGTGCCAGTAGTTTATGGCAGGGGACCAATGAGCAGTTCTTC. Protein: CASSLWQGTNEQFF. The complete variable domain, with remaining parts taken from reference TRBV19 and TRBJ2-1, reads DGGITQSPKYLFRKEGQNVTLSCEQNLNHDAMYWYRQDPGQGLRLIYYSQIVNDFQKGDIAEGYSVSREKKESFPLTVTSAQKNPTAFYLCASSLWQGTNEQFFGPGTRLTVL.

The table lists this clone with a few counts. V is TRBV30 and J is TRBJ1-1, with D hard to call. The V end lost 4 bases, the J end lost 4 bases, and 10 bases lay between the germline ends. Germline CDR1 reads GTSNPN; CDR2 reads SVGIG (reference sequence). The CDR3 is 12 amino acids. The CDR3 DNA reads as TGTGCCTGGAAAGTGGCGGGCACTGAAGCTTTCTTT. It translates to CAWKVAGTEAFF.

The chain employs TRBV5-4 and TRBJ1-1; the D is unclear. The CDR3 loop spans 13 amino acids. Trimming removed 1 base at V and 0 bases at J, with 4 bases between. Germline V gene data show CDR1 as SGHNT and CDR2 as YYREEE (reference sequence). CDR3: CASSLSLNTEAFF. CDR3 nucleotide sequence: TGTGCCAGCAGCTTGTCTCTGAACACTGAAGCTTTCTTT.

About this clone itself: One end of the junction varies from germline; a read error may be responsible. The CDR3: CASSSSGGPSDF. In DNA, the CDR3 is TGTGCCAGCAGCTCGAGCGGAGGCCCCTCGGACTTC. The chain is built from TRBV28 and TRBJ2-7; perhaps TRBD2 as D (5 bases). The CDR3 has 12 residues. CDR1 is MDHEN, CDR2 SYDVKM, per germline.

The CDR3 DNA is TGTGCCAGCAGTGATCAGGCAAGGAGGGCCAAAAACATTCAGTACTTC. It specifies CASSDQARRAKNIQYF. The V and J genes are TRBV2 and TRBJ2-4, with D tentatively TRBD2 (5 bases). Germline V CDR1 and CDR2: SNHLY, FYNNEI. This CDR3 has 16 residues. Trimming stripped 3 bases from V and 1 base from J, with 13 bases between. The full variable domain, its missing parts supplied by reference TRBV2 and TRBJ2-4, is EPEVTQTPSHQVTQMGQEVILRCVPISNHLYFYWYRQILGQKVEFLVSFYNNEISEKSEIFDDQFSVERPDGSNFTLKIRSTKLEDSAMYFCASSDQARRAKNIQYFGAGTRLSVL.

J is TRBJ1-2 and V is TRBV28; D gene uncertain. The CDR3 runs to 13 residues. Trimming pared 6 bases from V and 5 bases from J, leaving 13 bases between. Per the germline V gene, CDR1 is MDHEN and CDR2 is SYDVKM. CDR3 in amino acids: CASSYDRVYGYTF. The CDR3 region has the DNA TGTGCCAGCAGCTACGATCGGGTGTATGGCTACACCTTC.

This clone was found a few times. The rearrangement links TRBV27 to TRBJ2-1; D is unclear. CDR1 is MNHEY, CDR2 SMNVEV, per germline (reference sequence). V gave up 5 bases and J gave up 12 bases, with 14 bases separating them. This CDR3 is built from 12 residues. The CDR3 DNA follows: TGTGCCAGCAGTCTCCCCCAGTTTGGGCAGTTCTTC. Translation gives CASSLPQFGQFF.

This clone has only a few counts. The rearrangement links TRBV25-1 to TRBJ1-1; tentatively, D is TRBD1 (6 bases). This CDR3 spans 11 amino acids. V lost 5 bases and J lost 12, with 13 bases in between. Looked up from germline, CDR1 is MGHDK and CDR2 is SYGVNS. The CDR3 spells CASSKARGTFF. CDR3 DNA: TGTGCCAGCAGTAAAGCCAGGGGAACTTTCTTT.

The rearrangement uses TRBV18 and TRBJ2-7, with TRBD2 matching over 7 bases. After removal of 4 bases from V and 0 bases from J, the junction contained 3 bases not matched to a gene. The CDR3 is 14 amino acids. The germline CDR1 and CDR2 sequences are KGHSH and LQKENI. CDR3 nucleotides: TGTGCCAGCTCACGGGAGGGCGGCTCCTACGAGCAGTACTTC. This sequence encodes CASSREGGSYEQYF.

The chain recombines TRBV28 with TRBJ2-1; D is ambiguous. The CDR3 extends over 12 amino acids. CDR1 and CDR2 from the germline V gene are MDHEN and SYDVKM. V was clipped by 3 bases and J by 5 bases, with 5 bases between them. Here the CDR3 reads CASSFGHNEQFF. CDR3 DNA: TGTGCCAGCAGTTTTGGGCACAATGAGCAGTTCTTC.

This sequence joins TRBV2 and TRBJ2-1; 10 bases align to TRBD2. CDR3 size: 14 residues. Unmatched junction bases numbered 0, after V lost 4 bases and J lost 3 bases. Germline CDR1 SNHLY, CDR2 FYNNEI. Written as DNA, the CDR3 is TGTGCCAGCAGTGGGACTAGCGGCTACAATGAGCAGTTCTTC. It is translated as CASSGTSGYNEQFF.

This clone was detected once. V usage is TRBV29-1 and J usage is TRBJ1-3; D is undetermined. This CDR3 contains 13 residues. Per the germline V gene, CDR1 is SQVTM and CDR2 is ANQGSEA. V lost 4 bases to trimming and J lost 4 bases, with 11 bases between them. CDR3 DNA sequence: TGCAGCGTTGTCGCGGTGTTAGGAAACACCATATATTTT. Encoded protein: CSVVAVLGNTIYF.

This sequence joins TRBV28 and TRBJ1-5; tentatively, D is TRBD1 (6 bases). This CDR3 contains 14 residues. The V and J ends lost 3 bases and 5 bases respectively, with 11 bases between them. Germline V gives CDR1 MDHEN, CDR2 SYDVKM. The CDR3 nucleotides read TGTGCCAGCAGTTTGGTCGGGGGGCATCAGCCCCAGCATTTT. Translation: CASSLVGGHQPQHF. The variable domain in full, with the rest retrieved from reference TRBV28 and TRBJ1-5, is DVKVTQSSRYLVKRTGEKVFLECVQDMDHENMFWYRQDPGLGLRLIYFSYDVKMKEKGDIPEGYSVSREKKERFSLILESASTNQTSMYLCASSLVGGHQPQHFGDGTRLSIL.

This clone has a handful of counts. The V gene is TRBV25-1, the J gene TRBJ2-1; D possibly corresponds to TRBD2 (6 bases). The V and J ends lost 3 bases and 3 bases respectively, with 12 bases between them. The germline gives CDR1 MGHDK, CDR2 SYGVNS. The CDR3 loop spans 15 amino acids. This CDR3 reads CASSEFLGGYNEQFF. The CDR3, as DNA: TGTGCCAGCAGTGAGTTCCTCGGGGGCTACAATGAGCAGTTCTTC.

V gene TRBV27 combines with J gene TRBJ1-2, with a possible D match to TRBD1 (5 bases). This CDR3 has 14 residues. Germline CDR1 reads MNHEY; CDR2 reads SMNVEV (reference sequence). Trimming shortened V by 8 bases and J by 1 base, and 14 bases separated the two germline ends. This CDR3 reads CASARGGINYGYTF. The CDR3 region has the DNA TGTGCCAGCGCAAGGGGAGGGATTAACTATGGCTACACCTTC.

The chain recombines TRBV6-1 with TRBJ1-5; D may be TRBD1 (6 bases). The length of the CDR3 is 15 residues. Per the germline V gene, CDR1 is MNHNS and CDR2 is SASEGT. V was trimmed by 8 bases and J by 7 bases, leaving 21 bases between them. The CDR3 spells CASLGGGWARQPQHF. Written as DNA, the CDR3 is TGTGCCAGCCTTGGCGGGGGCTGGGCACGGCAGCCCCAGCATTTT.

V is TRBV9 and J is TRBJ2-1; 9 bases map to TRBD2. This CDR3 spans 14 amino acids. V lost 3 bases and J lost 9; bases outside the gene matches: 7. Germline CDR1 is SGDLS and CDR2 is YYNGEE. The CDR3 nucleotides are TGTGCCAGCAGCGCCGGGCTAGCGGGACGTGAGCAGTTCTTC. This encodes CASSAGLAGREQFF.

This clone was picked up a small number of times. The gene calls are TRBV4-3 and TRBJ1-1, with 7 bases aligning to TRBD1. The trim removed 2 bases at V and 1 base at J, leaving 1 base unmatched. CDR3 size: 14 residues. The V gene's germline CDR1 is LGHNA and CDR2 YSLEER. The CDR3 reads CASSQQGGNTEAFF. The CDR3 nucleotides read TGCGCCAGCAGCCAACAGGGGGGGAACACTGAAGCTTTCTTT.

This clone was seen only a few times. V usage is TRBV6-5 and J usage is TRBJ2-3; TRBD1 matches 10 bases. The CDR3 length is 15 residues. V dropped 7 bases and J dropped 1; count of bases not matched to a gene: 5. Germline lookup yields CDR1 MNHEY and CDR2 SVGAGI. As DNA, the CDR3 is TGTGCCAGCACCTACGGACAGGGGGGCACAGATACGCAGTATTTT. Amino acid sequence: CASTYGQGGTDTQYF.

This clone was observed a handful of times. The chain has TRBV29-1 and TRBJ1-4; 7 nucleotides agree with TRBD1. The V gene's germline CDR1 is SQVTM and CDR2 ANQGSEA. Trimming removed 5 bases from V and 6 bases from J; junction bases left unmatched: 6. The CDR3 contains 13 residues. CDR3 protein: CSVLTGSYEKLFF. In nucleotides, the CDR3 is TGCAGCGTTCTGACAGGGTCCTATGAAAAACTGTTTTTT.